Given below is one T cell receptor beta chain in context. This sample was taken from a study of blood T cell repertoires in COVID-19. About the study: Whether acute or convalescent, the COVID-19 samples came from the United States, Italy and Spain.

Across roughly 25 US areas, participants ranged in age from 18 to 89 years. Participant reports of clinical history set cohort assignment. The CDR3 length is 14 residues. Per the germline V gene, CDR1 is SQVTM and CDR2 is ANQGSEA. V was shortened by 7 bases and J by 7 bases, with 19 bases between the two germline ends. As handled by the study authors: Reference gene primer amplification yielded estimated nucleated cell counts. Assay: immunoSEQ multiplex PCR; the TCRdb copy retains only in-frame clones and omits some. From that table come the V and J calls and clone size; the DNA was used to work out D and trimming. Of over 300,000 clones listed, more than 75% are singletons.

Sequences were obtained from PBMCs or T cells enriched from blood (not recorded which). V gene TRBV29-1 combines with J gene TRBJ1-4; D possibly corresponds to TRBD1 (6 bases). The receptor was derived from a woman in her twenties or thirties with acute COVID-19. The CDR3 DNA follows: TGCAGCGCAGGAAACAGGGCTATGAGTGAAAAACTGTTTTTT. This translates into CSAGNRAMSEKLFF.